The rows below give T cell receptor beta chains drawn from one sample of a study of blood T cell repertoires in COVID-19. Libraries were prepared by immunoSEQ multiplex PCR; TCRdb keeps only in-frame clonotypes and omits some of them. The repertoire consists of around 140,000 clones, with approximately 81% occurring once and the leading ten covering around 8.2%. Sequencing used peripheral blood. Every receptor here comes from a human donor in a cohort sampled during active COVID-19. Both conserved end residues are part of each CDR3. A D gene is named only where the DNA matches it firmly.

j_call: TRBJ2-7; v_call: TRBV28; d_call: TRBD2; cdr3_aa: CASALSGSGGEPDF
j_call: TRBJ2-5; v_call: TRBV19; d_call: NA; cdr3_aa: CASSPLGGRLSETQYF
j_call: TRBJ2-7; v_call: TRBV9; d_call: NA; cdr3_aa: CASSPHRASYEQYF
j_call: TRBJ2-2; v_call: TRBV28; d_call: TRBD2; cdr3_aa: CASSLFFTGGPGTGELFF
j_call: TRBJ2-7; v_call: TRBV29-1; d_call: NA; cdr3_aa: CSTLGGHRNSYEQYF
j_call: TRBJ1-2; v_call: TRBV4-1; d_call: NA; cdr3_aa: CASSQDLAVNYGYTF
j_call: TRBJ2-2; v_call: TRBV27; d_call: NA; cdr3_aa: CASSAPGGSATGELFF
j_call: TRBJ1-4; v_call: TRBV19; d_call: NA; cdr3_aa: CATRSGTRNEKLFF
j_call: TRBJ2-5; v_call: TRBV7-3; d_call: TRBD2; cdr3_aa: CASSRSGRKETQYF
j_call: TRBJ1-2; v_call: TRBV28; d_call: NA; cdr3_aa: CASNSNYGYTF
j_call: TRBJ1-6; v_call: TRBV29-1; d_call: NA; cdr3_aa: CSGADYGTQGSSYNSPLHF
j_call: TRBJ2-6; v_call: TRBV19; d_call: TRBD1; cdr3_aa: CATQGASTGANVLTF
j_call: TRBJ2-7; v_call: TRBV7-2; d_call: NA; cdr3_aa: CASSLSRGYEQYF
j_call: TRBJ2-1; v_call: TRBV6-1; d_call: TRBD1; cdr3_aa: CASSEAHGQGYYNEQFF
j_call: TRBJ1-1; v_call: TRBV9; d_call: NA; cdr3_aa: CASSVAGENTEAFF
j_call: TRBJ1-1; v_call: TRBV5-1; d_call: NA; cdr3_aa: CASSLVSNTEAFF
j_call: TRBJ2-7; v_call: TRBV18; d_call: NA; cdr3_aa: CASSPPDIAYEQYF
j_call: TRBJ1-1; v_call: TRBV7-6; d_call: NA; cdr3_aa: CASSKQQNTEAFF
j_call: TRBJ2-3; v_call: TRBV7-6; d_call: TRBD1; cdr3_aa: CASSVQTGGMGTDTQYF
j_call: TRBJ1-1; v_call: TRBV11-2; d_call: NA; cdr3_aa: CASSISWGGGTEAFF
j_call: TRBJ2-5; v_call: TRBV6-5; d_call: TRBD2; cdr3_aa: CASKNTGLGQETQYF
j_call: TRBJ2-7; v_call: TRBV6-1; d_call: NA; cdr3_aa: CASSDGGVLFEQYF
j_call: TRBJ1-5; v_call: TRBV7-2; d_call: TRBD1; cdr3_aa: CASSLGQGGSPQHF
j_call: TRBJ2-2; v_call: TRBV9; d_call: NA; cdr3_aa: CASSLMGGNTGELFF
j_call: TRBJ2-7; v_call: TRBV18; d_call: TRBD2; cdr3_aa: CASSVTSGNYEQYF
j_call: TRBJ2-1; v_call: TRBV29-1; d_call: TRBD1; cdr3_aa: CSVGSGTVNEQFF
j_call: TRBJ1-1; v_call: TRBV28; d_call: NA; cdr3_aa: CASSLGVSGSVAFF
j_call: TRBJ2-1; v_call: TRBV29-1; d_call: TRBD1; cdr3_aa: CSVGGDRGYEQFF